The clone carrying this T cell receptor (beta chain) came up many times. The antigen remains undetermined. Individual cDNA molecules each received unique molecular identifiers attached to them. TCRdb re-called the 5' RACE reads through MiXCR, storing one row per CDR3 protein. Among 35,000 to 40,000 distinct CDR3 sequences listed, approximately 10% were seen once. These data come from a study of early T cells in non-severe SARS-CoV-2 infection. The overall study: It was bulk RNA from unsorted whole blood that was sequenced, and the chains were unpaired.

Study-wide points: Matching with VDJdb favored anti-spike CD8 responses (missing private and CD4 specificities).

With V trimmed by 5 bases and J by 12 bases, 6 bases remained unmatched. The CDR3 contains 12 residues. Germline CDR1 is SGHVS and CDR2 is FNYEAQ. The TCR comes from an adult who was a healthcare worker with PCR-confirmed SARS-CoV-2 infection or an uninfected control (not recorded which). The genes are TRBV7-6 and TRBJ2-1, with 8 bases identical to TRBD2. Sequencing was done on a sample of whole blood. In nucleotides, the CDR3 is TGTGCCAGCAGCCATCTAAGCGGGGGGCAGTTCTTC. Translation: CASSHLSGGQFF. Together with reference TRBV7-6 and TRBJ2-1, the CDR3 gives the full variable domain: GAGVSQSPRYKVTKRGQDVALRCDPISGHVSLYWYRQALGQGPEFLTYFNYEAQQDKSGLPNDRFSAERPEGSISTLTIQRTEQRDSAMYRCASSHLSGGQFFGPGTRLTVL.